This entry describes one TCR beta chain. The V gene's germline CDR1 is SEHNR and CDR2 FQNEAQ (reference sequence). Germline trimming cut 6 bases from V and 1 base from J; bases unmatched to any gene: 11. CDR3 length: 16 amino acids. This record comes from a study of shared clonotypes between healthy human individuals. Assay: immunoSEQ multiplex PCR; the TCRdb copy retains only in-frame clones and omits some. This sample has more than 2,000,000 clones, with around 94% found just once. The sequencing sample was made of naive CD4+ T cells sorted from blood. Subset defined: CD45RA+ positively selected. This sequence was found in a man between 18 and 29 years old in good health. V gene TRBV7-9 combines with J gene TRBJ1-1; 7 bases line up with TRBD1. The CDR3 is CASRTLSGGGNTEAFF. DNA for the CDR3: TGTGCCAGCAGGACCCTCTCAGGGGGAGGGAACACTGAAGCTTTCTTT.